This TCR beta chain was observed in a study of shared clonotypes between healthy human individuals. Whole-study findings and limits: The rarefaction results pointed to incomplete sorted-subset sequencing despite large depth.

In regard to this clone: Its specificity is unknown.

TCRdb keeps only in-frame clones here, not all; method: immunoSEQ multiplex PCR. The sample yields approximately 2.3 million clones, about 92% seen once. The CDR3 runs 13 residues. Germline CDR1 is SEHNR and CDR2 is FQNEAQ (reference sequence). After removal of 3 bases from V and 7 bases from J, the junction contained 6 bases not matched to a gene. The chain uses TRBV7-9 and TRBJ2-7; TRBD1 aligns across 7 bases. The TCR comes from a man between 18 and 35 years old in good health. Some clones in this sample may be carry-over from other donors' samples. Sequencing was carried out using naive CD4+ T cells from PBMCs. Subset: CD45RA+ positively selected. The CDR3 DNA follows: TGTGCCAGCAGCTTTGGGGCAGGGGGAGAGCAGTACTTC. Translated, it gives CASSFGAGGEQYF.